Listed below are T cell receptor beta chains from one sample, sequenced in a study of read filtering for tumor transcriptome and immune sequencing. One entry per CDR3 protein results from TCRdb running MiXCR on the reads. Altogether tens of thousands of distinct CDR3 sequences are present, about 15% being singletons, with the ten largest covering around 19%. Input material: a population of CD138-negative cells sorted from bone marrow. The receptors shown here come from a donor aged 40 or over with multiple myeloma. Both conserved end residues are part of each CDR3. Fields, in order: J gene, V gene, clone size, D gene, CDR3 DNA, CDR3 protein. D genes are given only for firm matches. Not every row has a clone size; where given, it reads once, few, many or a size class.

>TRBJ1-1|TRBV7-9|many|.
TGTGCCAGCAGCTTATCCGGAGGGAGCACTGAAGCTTTCTTT
CASSLSGGSTEAFF
>TRBJ2-7|TRBV6-6|many|.
TGTGCCAGCAGCCACCGGGACGGTCCCTACGAGCAGTACTTC
CASSHRDGPYEQYF
>TRBJ1-3|TRBV4-2|few|.
TGTGCCAGCAGCCGGGAACTACAGGGATTAGGAAACACCATATATTTT
CASSRELQGLGNTIYF
>TRBJ1-1|TRBV29-1|many|.
TGCAGCGTCGGGTCCCCTGGGGCCACTGAAGCTTTCTTT
CSVGSPGATEAFF
>TRBJ2-2|TRBV29-1|many|.
TGCAGCGTTAGCGGGGGACAGACCACCGGGGAGCTGTTTTTT
CSVSGGQTTGELFF
>TRBJ1-1|TRBV5-1|many|.
TGCGCCAGCAGTACATACAGGGAAGGGGACACTGAAGCTTTCTTT
CASSTYREGDTEAFF
>TRBJ2-2|TRBV3-1|.|TRBD2
TGTTCCAGCGGCCATAGGGGAGCGGGGTACACCGGGGAGCTGTTTTTT
CSSGHRGAGYTGELFF
>TRBJ1-2|TRBV29-1|many|.
TGCAGCGTTGGTGACAGTAACTATGGCTACACCTTC
CSVGDSNYGYTF
>TRBJ2-5|TRBV6-5|many|TRBD1
TGTGCCAGCAGTTACTGGGGACAGGGGCCCCAAGAGACCCAGTACTTC
CASSYWGQGPQETQYF
>TRBJ2-7|TRBV28|.|TRBD1
TGTGCCAGCAGTCGACCGGGACAGGCAACCTACGAGCAGTACTTC
CASSRPGQATYEQYF
>TRBJ2-3|TRBV29-1|many|TRBD2
TGCAGCGTTGTACTAGCGGGTCCTATTTCCCATTTT
CSVVLAGPISHF
>TRBJ2-1|TRBV5-1|many|.
TGCGCCAGCAGCTTGGGCGTAGGGGCGTACAATGAGCAGTTCTTC
CASSLGVGAYNEQFF
>TRBJ2-3|TRBV6-2/TRBV6-3|few|TRBD2
TGTGCCAGCAGTTCTTTAGCGGGGTTAGCAGATACGCAGTATTTT
CASSSLAGLADTQYF
>TRBJ1-1|TRBV5-1|many|TRBD1
TGCGCCAGCACAGGGGGAGTTGAAGCTTTCTTT
CASTGGVEAFF
>TRBJ2-1|TRBV12-3/TRBV12-4|medium-sized|TRBD2
TGTGCCAGCAAAAGCGGGGGATGGAATGAGCAGTTCTTC
CASKSGGWNEQFF
>TRBJ2-3|TRBV7-7|many|.
TGTGCTAGCAGCGCCGAACCCGGGACTCGAATGAATTTT
CASSAEPGTRMNF
>TRBJ2-2|TRBV15|few|.
TGTGCCACCAGCAGACAGGCGAACACCGGGGAGCTGTTTTTT
CATSRQANTGELFF
>TRBJ1-3|TRBV6-5|.|.
TGTGCCAGCAGTTTTTCTATCTCTGGAAACACCATATATTTT
CASSFSISGNTIYF
>TRBJ1-1|TRBV30|many|TRBD1
TGTGCCTGGAGTGGGCAACAGGGGGTAGACACTGAAGCTTTCTTT
CAWSGQQGVDTEAFF
>TRBJ2-1|TRBV29-1|.|.
TGCAGCGTTTTGACTGGGAATGAGCAGTTCTTC
CSVLTGNEQFF
>TRBJ2-1|TRBV20-1|.|.
TGCAGTACCAGAAAGGGGAAACACAATGAGCAGTTCTTC
CSTRKGKHNEQFF
>TRBJ2-7|TRBV6-1|many|.
TGTGCCAGCTCCTCCCAGACCTACGAGCAGTACTTC
CASSSQTYEQYF
>TRBJ2-1|TRBV20-1|.|TRBD2
TGCAGTGCTAGCCCGCCGTCCGGGACTAGCGTGAGCTCCTACAATGAGCAGTTCTTC
CSASPPSGTSVSSYNEQFF
>TRBJ1-4|TRBV6-5|many|.
TGTGCCAGCAGTCGCCGATCTAATGAAAAACTGTTTTTT
CASSRRSNEKLFF
>TRBJ2-7|TRBV20-1|few|.
TGCAGTGCTAGAGAGGGGTCCCCGTTGAGGTACGAGCAGTACTTC
CSAREGSPLRYEQYF
>TRBJ2-7|TRBV30|.|.
TGTGCCTGGAGTGTAGGGGGGCCTAACTACGAGCAGTACTTC
CAWSVGGPNYEQYF
>TRBJ2-1|TRBV29-1|.|TRBD2
TGCGGCGTTCCCGCCGGGGTAGCGGGGTATGAGCAGTTCTTC
CGVPAGVAGYEQFF
>TRBJ1-4|TRBV28|many|.
TGTGCCAGCAGTTTGCAGCCATATTATGAAAAACTGTTTTTT
CASSLQPYYEKLFF